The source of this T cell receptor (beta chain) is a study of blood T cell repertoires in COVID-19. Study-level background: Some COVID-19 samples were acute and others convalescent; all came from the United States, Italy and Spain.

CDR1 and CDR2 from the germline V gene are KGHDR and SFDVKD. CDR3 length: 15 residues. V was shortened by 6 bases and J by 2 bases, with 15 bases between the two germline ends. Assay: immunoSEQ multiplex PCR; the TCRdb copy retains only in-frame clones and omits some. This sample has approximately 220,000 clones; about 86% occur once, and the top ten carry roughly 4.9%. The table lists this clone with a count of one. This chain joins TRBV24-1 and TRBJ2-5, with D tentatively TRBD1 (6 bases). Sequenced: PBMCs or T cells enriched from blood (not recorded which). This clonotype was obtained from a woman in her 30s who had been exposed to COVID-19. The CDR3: CATSSLDRQQETQYF. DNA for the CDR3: TGTGCCACCAGTAGCCTAGACAGGCAACAAGAGACCCAGTACTTC.